Here is one T cell receptor beta chain with its context. The CDR3 consists of 15 residues. Trimming cost V 1 base and J 0 bases, with 5 bases left between them. Per germline, CDR1 SGDLS and CDR2 YYNGEE. These data are taken from a study of T cells after yellow fever vaccination. Study details: EM, EMRA, CM and Tscm memory subsets were separated by sorting (using CD3, CD45RA, CCR7 and CD95). Study-level findings and limits: Almost all vaccine-responding clonotypes escaped detection in sorted memory subsets on day 0.

A single record per CDR3 protein comes from TCRdb applying MiXCR to the 5' RACE reads. Of about 53,000 distinct CDR3 sequences in the sample, about 5.2% are singletons; the top ten hold 30% to 35%. V usage is TRBV9 and J usage is TRBJ2-6; D unclear. The sample in question was PBMCs, either bulk or a sorted T-cell subset (CD4+, CD8+, memory, or dextramer-sorted; not recorded which), obtained on the day of the yellow fever booster vaccination. This TCR derives from a man between 18 and 35 years old who received the YFV17D yellow fever vaccine. The CDR3 loop is CASSVPSSGANVLTF. The CDR3 DNA sequence: TGTGCCAGCAGCGTACCCAGCTCTGGGGCCAACGTCCTGACTTTC.